This T cell receptor (beta chain) was captured in a study of human T cells and chemical hapten exposure. TCRdb re-analysed the RACE reads in MiXCR, keeping a single row per CDR3 protein. The sample comprises approximately 85,000 distinct CDR3 sequences, about 10% of which are singletons, and 2.5% rests with the top ten. Per germline, CDR1 SGHRS and CDR2 YFSETQ. This CDR3 is built from 17 residues. V dropped 3 bases and J dropped 1; count of bases not matched to a gene: 8. Time point given: patch test 2, 6 weeks after DPC sensitization. Treatment reported: therapeutic diphenylcyclopropenone sensitization with weekly scalp DPC.

This specimen was whole blood, taken in connection with sensitization to the hapten diphenylcyclopropenone (DPC). The chain joins TRBV5-1 to TRBJ2-7; 12 positions match TRBD2. The clonotype was recovered from a woman in her 30s with alopecia areata. Some clones in this sample may be carry-over from other donors' samples. In nucleotides, the CDR3 is TGCGCCAGCAGCTACTCCCTAGCGGGAGGGCCTTCCTACGAGCAGTACTTC. It is translated as CASSYSLAGGPSYEQYF.